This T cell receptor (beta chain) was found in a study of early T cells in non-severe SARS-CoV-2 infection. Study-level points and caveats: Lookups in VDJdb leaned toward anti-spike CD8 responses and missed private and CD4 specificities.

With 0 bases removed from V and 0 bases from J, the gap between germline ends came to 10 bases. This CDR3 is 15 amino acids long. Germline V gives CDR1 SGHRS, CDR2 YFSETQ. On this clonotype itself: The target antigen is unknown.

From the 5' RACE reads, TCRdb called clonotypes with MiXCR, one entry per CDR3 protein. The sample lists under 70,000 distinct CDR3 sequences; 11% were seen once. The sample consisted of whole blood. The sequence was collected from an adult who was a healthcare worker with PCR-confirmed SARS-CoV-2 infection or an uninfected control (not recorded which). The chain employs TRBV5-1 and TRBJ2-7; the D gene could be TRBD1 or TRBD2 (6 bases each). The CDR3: CASSLAGASSYEQYF. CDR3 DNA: TGCGCCAGCAGCTTGGCGGGGGCCTCCTCCTACGAGCAGTACTTC.